This TCR beta chain was retrieved from a study of shared clonotypes between healthy human individuals. About the research overall: The donor pool was made up of two women and a few men aged 18 to 49. Study-level findings and limits: In having few donors, the study represented limited genetic and exposure-history diversity.

Healthy HIV-negative adults without recent acute infections or vaccinations served as donors. For genomic DNA, unsorted samples relied on some 100 million PBMCs. The protocol was immunoSEQ multiplex PCR, while the TCRdb copy is restricted to in-frame clones and leaves out a portion. In the table there are about 490,000 clones, 70% to 80% of which are singletons. In its sample, this clone was seen once. Its target is unknown. The sequence was obtained from a woman in her forties in good health. Some clones in this sample may be carry-over from other donors' samples. The sequencing sample was made of PBMCs.

DNA for the CDR3: TGTGCCAGCAGTACTCCGGGAGGGAGGTTTTGGGAGCAGTTCTTC. It translates to CASSTPGGRFWEQFF. V and J are TRBV14 and TRBJ2-1; 8 bases agree with TRBD2. The CDR3 is made up of 15 amino acids. V trimming: 6 bases; J trimming: 10 bases; junction bases outside the gene matches: 14. CDR1 and CDR2 from the germline V gene are SGHDN and FVKESK.